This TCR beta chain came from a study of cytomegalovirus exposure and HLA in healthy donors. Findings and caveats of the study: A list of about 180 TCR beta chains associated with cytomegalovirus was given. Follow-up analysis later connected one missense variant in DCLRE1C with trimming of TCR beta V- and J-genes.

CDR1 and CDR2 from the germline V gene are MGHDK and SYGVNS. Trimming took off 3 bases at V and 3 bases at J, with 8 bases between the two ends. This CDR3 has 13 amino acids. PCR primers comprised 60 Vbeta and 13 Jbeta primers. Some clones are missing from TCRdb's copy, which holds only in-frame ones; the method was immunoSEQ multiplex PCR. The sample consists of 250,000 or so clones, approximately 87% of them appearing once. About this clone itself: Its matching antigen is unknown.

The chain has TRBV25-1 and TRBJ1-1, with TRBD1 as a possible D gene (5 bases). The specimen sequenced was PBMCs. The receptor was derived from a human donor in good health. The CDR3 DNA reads TGTGCCAGCAGTGACAGGGTACACACTGAAGCTTTCTTT. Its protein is CASSDRVHTEAFF.